What follows are 10 T cell receptor beta chains derived from one specimen sequenced in a study of CXCR3-negative and CXCR3-positive naive CD8 T cells. Antigen specificity for these receptors is unknown. Study-wide results and limits: CXCR3-expressing naive cells carried TRB CDR3s more hydrophobic than those of CXCR3-negative naive cells.

Through 5' RACE with UMI labels, the TRB cDNA libraries were prepared. TCRdb reprocessed the 5' RACE reads and reports one entry per CDR3 protein, with no DNA. Its table records over 95,000 distinct CDR3 sequences. The specimen sequenced was naive CXCR3+ CD8+ T cells from blood. The subset here: CD45RO-CCR7+CD27+CD95- naive CD8+ T cells expressing CXCR3 (TNR3+). These receptors were obtained from a human donor in good health. Some clones in this sample may be carry-over from other donors' samples.

The chain recombines TRBV7-9 with TRBJ2-7; TCRdb names TRBD2, which stays unverified in the absence of DNA. CDR3 length equals 17 residues. The germline V gene has CDR1 SEHNR and CDR2 FQNEAQ (reference sequence). The CDR3 spells CASSPPTGPRTQYEQYF.

The chain has TRBV7-9 and TRBJ2-3; the TRBD1 assignment by TCRdb is unverifiable without DNA. The CDR3 consists of 16 residues. The V gene's germline CDR1 is SEHNR and CDR2 FQNEAQ (reference sequence). The CDR3 spells CASSSRPGQGTDTQYF.

The V call is TRBV4-1, the J call TRBJ1-1. This CDR3 region has 14 residues. Per the germline V gene, CDR1 is MGHRA and CDR2 is YSYEKL. CDR3: CASSHPRLNTEAFF.

The genes are TRBV29-1 and TRBJ2-2; the D gene TCRdb calls, TRBD1, cannot be checked with no DNA. This CDR3 region has 14 residues. In germline, CDR1 is SQVTM, CDR2 ANQGSEA. CDR3 protein: CSVEDRGGTGELFF.

The V gene is TRBV28, the J gene TRBJ2-1; TCRdb gives TRBD2 as the D gene, but with no DNA this cannot be confirmed. Germline V gene sequence: CDR1 MDHEN, CDR2 SYDVKM. The CDR3 extends over 16 amino acids. CDR3 region: CASSLRAGDLGDEQFF.

The V call is TRBV12-3 or TRBV12-4, the J call TRBJ2-1; lacking DNA, the TRBD1 call made by TCRdb goes unchecked. The CDR3 extends over 14 amino acids. The CDR3 here is CASSLPSVIQGQFF.

The chain joins TRBV4-1 to TRBJ2-7; TCRdb selects TRBD1, and the lack of DNA leaves this call unchecked. Germline-derived CDR1 and CDR2 are MGHRA and YSYEKL. This CDR3 has 14 amino acids. Here the CDR3 reads CASSRAGGRDEQYF.

The chain recombines TRBV12-3 or TRBV12-4 with TRBJ2-1; the TRBD1 assignment by TCRdb is unverifiable without DNA. The CDR3 loop spans 15 amino acids. CDR3: CASSWGTSSYNEQFF.

This CDR3 reads CSARGTSRGNEQFF. The V gene is TRBV20-1, the J gene TRBJ2-1; TCRdb selects TRBD2, and the lack of DNA leaves this call unchecked. CDR1 is DFQATT, CDR2 SNEGSKA, per germline (reference sequence). CDR3 length: 14 amino acids.

The chain links TRBV7-9 to TRBJ2-1; TCRdb's D call of TRBD1 is untestable without DNA. This CDR3 is built from 16 residues. CDR1 is SEHNR, CDR2 FQNEAQ, per germline (reference sequence). The CDR3: CASSPGQGARYNEQFF. The full variable domain, rest sourced from reference TRBV7-9 and TRBJ2-1, is DTGVSQNPRHKITKRGQNVTFRCDPISEHNRLYWYRQTLGQGPEFLTYFQNEAQLEKSRLLSDRFSAERPKGSFSTLEIQRTEQGDSAMYLCASSPGQGARYNEQFFGPGTRLTVL.